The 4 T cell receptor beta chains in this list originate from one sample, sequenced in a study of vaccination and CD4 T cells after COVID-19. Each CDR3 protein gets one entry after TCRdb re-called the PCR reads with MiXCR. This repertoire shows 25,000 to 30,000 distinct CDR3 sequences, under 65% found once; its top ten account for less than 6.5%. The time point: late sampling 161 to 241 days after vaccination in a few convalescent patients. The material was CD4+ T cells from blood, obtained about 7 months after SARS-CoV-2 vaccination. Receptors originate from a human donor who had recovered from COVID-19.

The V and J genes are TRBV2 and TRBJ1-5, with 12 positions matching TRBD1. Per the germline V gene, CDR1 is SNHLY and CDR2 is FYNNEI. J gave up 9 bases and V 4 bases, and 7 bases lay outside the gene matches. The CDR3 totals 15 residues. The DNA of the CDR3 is TGTGCCAGCAGTGCGGGACAGGGGGCAGGCTGGCCCCAGCATTTT. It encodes CASSAGQGAGWPQHF.

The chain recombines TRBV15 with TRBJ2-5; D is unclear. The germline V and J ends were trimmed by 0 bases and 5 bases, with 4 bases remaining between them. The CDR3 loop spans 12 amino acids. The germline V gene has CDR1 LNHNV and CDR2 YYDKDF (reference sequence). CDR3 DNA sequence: TGTGCCACCAGCAGAGATTTGGAGACCCAGTACTTC. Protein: CATSRDLETQYF.

The CDR3 reads CASSLLSRVSGDGTDTQYF. The CDR3 bases are TGTGCCAGCAGTTTATTATCGCGTGTTAGCGGGGATGGCACAGATACGCAGTATTTT. The chain is built from TRBV28 and TRBJ2-3; TRBD2 matches 8 bases. CDR1 MDHEN and CDR2 SYDVKM come from the germline V gene. The CDR3 is 19 amino acids. The V gene end was trimmed by 1 base and the J gene end by 1 base; junction bases not matched to a gene: 13.

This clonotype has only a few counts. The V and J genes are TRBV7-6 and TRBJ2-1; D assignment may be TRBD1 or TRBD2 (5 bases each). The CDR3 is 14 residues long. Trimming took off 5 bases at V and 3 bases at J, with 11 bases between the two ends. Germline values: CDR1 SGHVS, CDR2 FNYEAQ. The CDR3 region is CASSDRDGYNEQFF. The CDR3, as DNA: TGTGCCAGCAGCGACCGGGACGGCTACAATGAGCAGTTCTTC. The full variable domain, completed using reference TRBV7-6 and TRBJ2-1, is GAGVSQSPRYKVTKRGQDVALRCDPISGHVSLYWYRQALGQGPEFLTYFNYEAQQDKSGLPNDRFSAERPEGSISTLTIQRTEQRDSAMYRCASSDRDGYNEQFFGPGTRLTVL.